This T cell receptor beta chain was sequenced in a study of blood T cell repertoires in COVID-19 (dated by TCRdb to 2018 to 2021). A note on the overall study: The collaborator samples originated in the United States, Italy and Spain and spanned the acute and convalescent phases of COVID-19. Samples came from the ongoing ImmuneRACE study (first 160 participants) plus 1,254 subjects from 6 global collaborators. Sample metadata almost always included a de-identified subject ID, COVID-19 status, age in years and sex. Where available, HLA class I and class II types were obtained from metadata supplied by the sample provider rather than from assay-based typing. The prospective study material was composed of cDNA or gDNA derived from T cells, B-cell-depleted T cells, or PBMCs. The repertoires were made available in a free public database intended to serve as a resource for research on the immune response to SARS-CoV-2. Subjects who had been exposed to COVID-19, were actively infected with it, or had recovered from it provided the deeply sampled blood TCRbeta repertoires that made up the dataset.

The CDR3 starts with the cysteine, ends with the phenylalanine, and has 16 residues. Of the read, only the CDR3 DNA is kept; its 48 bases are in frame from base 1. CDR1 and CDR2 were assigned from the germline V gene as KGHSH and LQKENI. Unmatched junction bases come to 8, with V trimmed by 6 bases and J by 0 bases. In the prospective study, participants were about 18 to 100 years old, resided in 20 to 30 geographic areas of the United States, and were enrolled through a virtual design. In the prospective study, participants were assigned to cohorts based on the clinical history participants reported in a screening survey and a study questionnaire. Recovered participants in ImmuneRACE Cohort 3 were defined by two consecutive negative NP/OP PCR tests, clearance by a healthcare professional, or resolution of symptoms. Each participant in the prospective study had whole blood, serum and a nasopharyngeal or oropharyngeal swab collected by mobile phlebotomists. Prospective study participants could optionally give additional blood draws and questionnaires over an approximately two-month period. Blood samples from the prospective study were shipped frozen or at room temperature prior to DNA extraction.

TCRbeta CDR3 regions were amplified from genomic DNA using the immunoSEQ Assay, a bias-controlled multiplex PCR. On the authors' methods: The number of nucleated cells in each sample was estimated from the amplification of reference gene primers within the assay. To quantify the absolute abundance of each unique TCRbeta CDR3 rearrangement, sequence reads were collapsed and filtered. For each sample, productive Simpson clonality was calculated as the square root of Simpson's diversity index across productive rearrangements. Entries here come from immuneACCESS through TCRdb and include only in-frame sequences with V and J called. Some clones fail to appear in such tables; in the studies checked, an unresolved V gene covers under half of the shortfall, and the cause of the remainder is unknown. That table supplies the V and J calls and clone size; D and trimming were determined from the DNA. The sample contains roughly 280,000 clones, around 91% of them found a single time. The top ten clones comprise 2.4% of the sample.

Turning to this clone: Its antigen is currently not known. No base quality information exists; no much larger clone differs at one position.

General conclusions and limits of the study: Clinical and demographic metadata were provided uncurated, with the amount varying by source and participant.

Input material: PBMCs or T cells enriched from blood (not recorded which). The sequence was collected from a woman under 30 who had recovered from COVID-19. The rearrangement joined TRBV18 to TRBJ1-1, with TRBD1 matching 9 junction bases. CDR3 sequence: CASSPGTGSMNTEAFF. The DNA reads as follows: TGTGCCAGCTCTCCGGGGACAGGGTCTATGAACACTGAAGCTTTCTTT.